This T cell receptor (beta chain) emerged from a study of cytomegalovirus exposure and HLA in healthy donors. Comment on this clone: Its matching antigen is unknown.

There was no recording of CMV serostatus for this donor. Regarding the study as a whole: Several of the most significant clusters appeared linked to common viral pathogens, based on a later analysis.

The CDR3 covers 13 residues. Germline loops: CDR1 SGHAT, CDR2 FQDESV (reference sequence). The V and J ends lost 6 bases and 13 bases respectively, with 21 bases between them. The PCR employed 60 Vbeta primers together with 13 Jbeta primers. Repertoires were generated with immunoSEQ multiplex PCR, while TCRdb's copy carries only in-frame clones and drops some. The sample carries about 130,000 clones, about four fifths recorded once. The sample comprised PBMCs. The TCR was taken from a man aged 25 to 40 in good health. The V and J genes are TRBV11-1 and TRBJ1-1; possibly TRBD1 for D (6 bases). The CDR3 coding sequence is TGTGCCAGCAGGACACCTCGGGGCAGGGGAGTTTTCTTT. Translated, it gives CASRTPRGRGVFF.